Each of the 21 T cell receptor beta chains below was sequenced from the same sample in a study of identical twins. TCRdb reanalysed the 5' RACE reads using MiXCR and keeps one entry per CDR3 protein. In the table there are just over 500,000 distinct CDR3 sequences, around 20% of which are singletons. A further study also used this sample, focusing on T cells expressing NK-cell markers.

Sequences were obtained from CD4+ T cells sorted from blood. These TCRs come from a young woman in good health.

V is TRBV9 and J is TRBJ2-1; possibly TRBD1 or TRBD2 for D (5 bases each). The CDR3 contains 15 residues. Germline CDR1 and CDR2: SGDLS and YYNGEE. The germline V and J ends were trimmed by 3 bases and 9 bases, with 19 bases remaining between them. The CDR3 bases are TGTGCCAGCAGCGCCGACCCGAAGAGGGGAAGTGAGCAGTTCTTC. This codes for CASSADPKRGSEQFF.

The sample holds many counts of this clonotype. CDR3 DNA: TGCAGCACCCTCCGTGGAGAGACCCAGTACTTC. It encodes CSTLRGETQYF. The chain links TRBV29-1 to TRBJ2-5; no clear D. The V end lost 8 bases, the J end lost 4 bases, and 11 bases lay between the germline ends. Germline V gene data show CDR1 as SQVTM and CDR2 as ANQGSEA. This CDR3 is built from 11 residues.

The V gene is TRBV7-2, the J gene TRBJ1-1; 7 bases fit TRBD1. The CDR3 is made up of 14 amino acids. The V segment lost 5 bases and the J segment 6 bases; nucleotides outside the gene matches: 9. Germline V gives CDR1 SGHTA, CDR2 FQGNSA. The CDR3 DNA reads TGTGCCAGCAGCGTTTACAGGGGAAGGGCTGAAGCTTTCTTT. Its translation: CASSVYRGRAEAFF.

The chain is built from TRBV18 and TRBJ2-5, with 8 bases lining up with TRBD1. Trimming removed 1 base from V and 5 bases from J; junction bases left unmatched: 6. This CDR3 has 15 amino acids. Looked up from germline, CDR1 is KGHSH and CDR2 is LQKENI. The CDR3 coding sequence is TGTGCCAGCTCACCACACAGGGGGAAGCAGGAGACCCAGTACTTC. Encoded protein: CASSPHRGKQETQYF.

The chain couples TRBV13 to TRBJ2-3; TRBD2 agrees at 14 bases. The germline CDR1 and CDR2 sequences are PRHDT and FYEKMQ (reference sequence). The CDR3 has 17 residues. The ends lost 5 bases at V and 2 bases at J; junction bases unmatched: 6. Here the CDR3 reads CASSPGLAGADTDTQYF. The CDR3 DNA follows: TGTGCCAGCAGCCCGGGACTAGCGGGGGCCGACACAGATACGCAGTATTTT. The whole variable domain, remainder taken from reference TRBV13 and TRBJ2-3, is AAGVIQSPRHLIKEKRETATLKCYPIPRHDTVYWYQQGPGQDPQFLISFYEKMQSDKGSIPDRFSAQQFSDYHSELNMSSLELGDSALYFCASSPGLAGADTDTQYFGPGTRLTVL.

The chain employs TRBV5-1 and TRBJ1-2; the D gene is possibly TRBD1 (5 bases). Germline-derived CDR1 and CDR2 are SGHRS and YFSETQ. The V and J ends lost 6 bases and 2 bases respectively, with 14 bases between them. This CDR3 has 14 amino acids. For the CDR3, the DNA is TGCGCCAGCACCCTCCGGGGGAGCAACTATGGCTACACCTTC. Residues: CASTLRGSNYGYTF.

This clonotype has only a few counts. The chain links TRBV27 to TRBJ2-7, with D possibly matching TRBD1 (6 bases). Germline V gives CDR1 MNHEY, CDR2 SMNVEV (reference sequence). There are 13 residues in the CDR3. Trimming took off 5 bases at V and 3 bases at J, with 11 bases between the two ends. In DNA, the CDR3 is TGTGCCAGCAGTCGACAGGCCCGCTACGAGCAGTACTTC. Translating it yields CASSRQARYEQYF.

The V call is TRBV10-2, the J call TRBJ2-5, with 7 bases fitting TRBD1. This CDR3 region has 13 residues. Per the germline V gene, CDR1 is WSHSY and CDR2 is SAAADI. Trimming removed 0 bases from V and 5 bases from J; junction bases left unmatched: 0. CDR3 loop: CASSESRGETQYF. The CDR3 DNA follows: TGCGCCAGCAGTGAGTCCAGGGGGGAGACCCAGTACTTC.

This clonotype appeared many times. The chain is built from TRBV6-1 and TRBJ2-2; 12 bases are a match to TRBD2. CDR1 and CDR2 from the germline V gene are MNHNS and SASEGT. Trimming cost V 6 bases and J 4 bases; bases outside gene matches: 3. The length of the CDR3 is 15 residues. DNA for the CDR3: TGTGCCAGCAGCCGGGGACTAGCGGGCACCGGGGAGCTGTTTTTT. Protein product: CASSRGLAGTGELFF.

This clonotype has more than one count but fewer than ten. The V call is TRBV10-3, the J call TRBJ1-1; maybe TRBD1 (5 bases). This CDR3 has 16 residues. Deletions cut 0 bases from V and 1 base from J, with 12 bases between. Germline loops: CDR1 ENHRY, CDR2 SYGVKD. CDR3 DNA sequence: TGTGCCATCAGTGAGTCAGGGCAGGGTGGGAACACTGAAGCTTTCTTT. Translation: CAISESGQGGNTEAFF.

CDR3 coding DNA: TGTGCCAGCGGGGCCCTGGGCGCCAACGAGCAGTACTTC. Protein: CASGALGANEQYF. This sequence joins TRBV6-6 and TRBJ2-7, with D perhaps TRBD1 (5 bases). The CDR3 runs 13 residues. Germline CDR1 MNHNY, CDR2 SVGAGI (reference sequence). Trimming took off 8 bases at V and 5 bases at J, with 16 bases between the two ends.

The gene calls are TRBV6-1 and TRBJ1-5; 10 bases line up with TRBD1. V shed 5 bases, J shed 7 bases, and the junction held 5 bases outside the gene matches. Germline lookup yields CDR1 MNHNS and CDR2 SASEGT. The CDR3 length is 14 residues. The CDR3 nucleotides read TGTGCCAGCAGTAAGACAGGGGGCTGGCAGCCCCAGCATTTT. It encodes CASSKTGGWQPQHF.

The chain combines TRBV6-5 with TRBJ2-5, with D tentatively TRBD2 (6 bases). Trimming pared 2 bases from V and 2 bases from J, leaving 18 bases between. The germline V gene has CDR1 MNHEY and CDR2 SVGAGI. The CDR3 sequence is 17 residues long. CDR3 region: CASSYGRGVGAQETQYF. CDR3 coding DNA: TGTGCCAGCAGTTACGGGCGCGGGGTAGGAGCGCAAGAGACCCAGTACTTC.

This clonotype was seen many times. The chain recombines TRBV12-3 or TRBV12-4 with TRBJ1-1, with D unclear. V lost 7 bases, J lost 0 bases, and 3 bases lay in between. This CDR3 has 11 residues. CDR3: CASTMNTEAFF. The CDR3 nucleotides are TGTGCCAGCACCATGAACACTGAAGCTTTCTTT.

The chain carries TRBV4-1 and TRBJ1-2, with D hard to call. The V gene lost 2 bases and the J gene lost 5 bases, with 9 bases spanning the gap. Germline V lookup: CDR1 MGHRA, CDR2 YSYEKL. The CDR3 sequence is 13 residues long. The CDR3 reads CASSQLSGYGYTF. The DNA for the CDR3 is TGCGCCAGCAGCCAACTCTCTGGGTATGGCTACACCTTC.

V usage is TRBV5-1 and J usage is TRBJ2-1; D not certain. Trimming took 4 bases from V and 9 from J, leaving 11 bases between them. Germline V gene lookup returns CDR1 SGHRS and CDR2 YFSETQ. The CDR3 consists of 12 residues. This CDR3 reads CASSPSRIEQFF. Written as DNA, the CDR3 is TGCGCCAGCAGCCCCAGTAGGATTGAGCAGTTCTTC.

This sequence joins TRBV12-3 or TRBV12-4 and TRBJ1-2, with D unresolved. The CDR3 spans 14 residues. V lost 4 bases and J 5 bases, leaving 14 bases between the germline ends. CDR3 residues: CASSSRGGYYGYTF. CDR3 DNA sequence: TGTGCCAGCAGTTCCCGTGGCGGATATTATGGCTACACCTTC.

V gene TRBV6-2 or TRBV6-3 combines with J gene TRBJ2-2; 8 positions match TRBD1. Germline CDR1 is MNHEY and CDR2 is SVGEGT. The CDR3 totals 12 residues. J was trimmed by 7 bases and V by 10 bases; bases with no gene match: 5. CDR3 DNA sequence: TGTGCCACCATCAGGGGGCACGGGGAGCTGTTTTTT. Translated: CATIRGHGELFF.

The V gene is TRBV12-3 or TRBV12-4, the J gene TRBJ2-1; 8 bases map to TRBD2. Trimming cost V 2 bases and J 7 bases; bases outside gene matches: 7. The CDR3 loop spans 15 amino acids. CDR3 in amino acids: CASSLTAGVPNEQFF. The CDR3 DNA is TGTGCCAGCAGTTTAACAGCGGGGGTCCCTAATGAGCAGTTCTTC.

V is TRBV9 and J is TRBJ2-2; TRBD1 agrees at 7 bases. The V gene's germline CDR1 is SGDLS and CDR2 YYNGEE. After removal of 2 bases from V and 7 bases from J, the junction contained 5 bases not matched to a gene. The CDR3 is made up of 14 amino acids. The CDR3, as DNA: TGTGCCAGCAGCGTGAACAGGGGTATCGGGGAGCTGTTTTTT. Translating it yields CASSVNRGIGELFF.

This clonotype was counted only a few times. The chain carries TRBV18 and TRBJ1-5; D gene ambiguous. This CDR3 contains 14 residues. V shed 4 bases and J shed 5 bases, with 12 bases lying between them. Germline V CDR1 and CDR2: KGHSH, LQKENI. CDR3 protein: CASSHLGVDQPQHF. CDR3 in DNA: TGTGCCAGCTCACATCTGGGAGTTGATCAGCCCCAGCATTTT.